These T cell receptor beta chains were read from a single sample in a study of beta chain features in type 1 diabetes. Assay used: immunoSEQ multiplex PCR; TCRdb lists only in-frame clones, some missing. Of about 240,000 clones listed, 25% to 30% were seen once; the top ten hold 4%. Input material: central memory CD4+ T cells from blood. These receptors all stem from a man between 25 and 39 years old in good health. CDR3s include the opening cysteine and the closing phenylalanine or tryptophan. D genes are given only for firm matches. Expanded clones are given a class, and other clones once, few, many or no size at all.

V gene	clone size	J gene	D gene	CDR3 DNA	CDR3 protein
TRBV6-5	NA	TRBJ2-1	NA	TGTGCCAGCAGTATAGGGGTCTACAATGAGCAGTTCTTC	CASSIGVYNEQFF
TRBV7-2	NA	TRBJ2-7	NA	TGTGCCAGCAGCTTCCTCCGGGGAAGCTCCTACGAGCAGTACTTC	CASSFLRGSSYEQYF
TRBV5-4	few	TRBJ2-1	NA	TGTGCCAGCAGCCCAACGTCCTATGAGCAGTTCTTC	CASSPTSYEQFF
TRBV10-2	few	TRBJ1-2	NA	TGCGCCAGCAGTGACGGGGCCTCTGGCTACACCTTC	CASSDGASGYTF
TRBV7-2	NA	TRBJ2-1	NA	TGTGCCAGCAATTCCGACGCGAGCTCCTACAATGAGCAGTTCTTC	CASNSDASSYNEQFF
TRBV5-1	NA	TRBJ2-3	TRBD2	TGCGCCAGCAGCTTGGCTAGCGGGGAAGATACGCAGTATTTT	CASSLASGEDTQYF
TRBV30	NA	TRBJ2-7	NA	TGTGCCTGGAGTCGCACTCCACGGGAGGAGCAGTACTTC	CAWSRTPREEQYF
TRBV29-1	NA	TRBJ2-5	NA	TGCAGCGTTGAAGGCACCCCCGGCGGGGAAGAGACCCAGTACTTC	CSVEGTPGGEETQYF
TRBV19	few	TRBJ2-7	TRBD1	TGTGCCAGTAGTGACAGGGGATCTAGCGAGCAGTACTTC	CASSDRGSSEQYF
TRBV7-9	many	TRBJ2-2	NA	TGTGCCAGCAGCTTAATCAGTTGGGAAGGACCCGGGGAGCTGTTTTTT	CASSLISWEGPGELFF
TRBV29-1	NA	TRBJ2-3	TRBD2	TGCAGCGTTGAAGGGCGTAGCGGGAGTACAGATACGCAGTATTTT	CSVEGRSGSTDTQYF
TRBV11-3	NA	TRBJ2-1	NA	TGTGCCAGCAGCTTATCACTAGCTTCATACAATGAGCAGTTCTTC	CASSLSLASYNEQFF
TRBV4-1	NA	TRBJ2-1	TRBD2	TGCGCCAGCAGCCGGACTAGCGGGGGTGGATACAATGAGCAGTTCTTC	CASSRTSGGGYNEQFF
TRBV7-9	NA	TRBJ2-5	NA	TGTGCCAGCAGCCGGACAACTCAAGAGACCCAGTACTTC	CASSRTTQETQYF
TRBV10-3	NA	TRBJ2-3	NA	TGTGCCCTTTCAGGGGGGGCCGGAGATACGCAGTATTTT	CALSGGAGDTQYF
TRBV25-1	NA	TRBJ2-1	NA	TGTGCCAGCAGTGCAGACAGGGGTTACGGGGGGAATGAGCAGTTCTTC	CASSADRGYGGNEQFF
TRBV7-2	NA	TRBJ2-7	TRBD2	TGTGCCAGCAGCGTCTCTGGCGGGAGGACCGCCTACGAGCAGTACTTC	CASSVSGGRTAYEQYF